Given below is one T cell receptor beta chain in context. V gave up 7 bases and J gave up 2 bases, with 11 bases separating them. This CDR3 region has 13 residues. In the authors' methods: Nucleated cell number was recorded as an estimate derived from reference gene primer amplification. TCRdb keeps only in-frame clones here, not all; method: immunoSEQ multiplex PCR. The D gene and trimming were derived from the DNA, and the V and J assignments and clone size from that table. Among some 200,000 clones, around four fifths were seen once, and the ten largest hold around 6.1%. This sample is drawn from a study of blood T cell repertoires in COVID-19. Across the whole study: Both acute and convalescent COVID-19 samples were obtained from the United States, Italy and Spain. T cells, B-cell-depleted T cells, or PBMCs supplied cDNA or gDNA.

The J gene is TRBJ2-5, the V gene TRBV12-3 or TRBV12-4; the D is unclear. The sequenced sample was peripheral blood. The source is a woman between 35 and 50 years old with acute or convalescent COVID-19. The CDR3 reads CASNPAGQETQYF. The CDR3 coding sequence is TGTGCCAGCAACCCGGCAGGTCAAGAGACCCAGTACTTC.